A single sample gave rise to the 8 T cell receptor beta chains below, sequenced in a study of T cells expressing NK-cell markers. TCRdb re-called the 5' RACE reads, yielding one record per CDR3 amino acid sequence without DNA. The sample has about 260,000 distinct CDR3 sequences. Input material: blood T cells: a sorted CD56 or NKG2C T cell subset, CD4+ or CD8+ T cells, or bulk PBMC T cells (not recorded which). The receptors here all came from a man aged 18-30 years in good health.

The gene calls are TRBV20-1 and TRBJ2-7. The CDR3 extends over 14 amino acids. Germline CDR1 is DFQATT and CDR2 is SNEGSKA (reference sequence). CDR3 sequence: CSARDVLSTYEQYF.

The V gene is TRBV6-1, the J gene TRBJ2-7; TCRdb gives TRBD2 as the D gene, but with no DNA this cannot be confirmed. Per the germline V gene, CDR1 is MNHNS and CDR2 is SASEGT. The CDR3 covers 12 residues. The CDR3 is CASLAGVSEQYF.

The genes are TRBV6-1 and TRBJ2-3; TCRdb's D gene call, TRBD2, goes unchecked for lack of DNA. The CDR3 is 14 residues long. Germline-derived CDR1 and CDR2 are MNHNS and SASEGT. CDR3 protein: CASRTSGVTDTQYF.

V is TRBV28 and J is TRBJ1-1; the D call from TCRdb, TRBD1, cannot be confirmed without DNA. CDR3 length: 13 residues. Germline-derived CDR1 and CDR2 are MDHEN and SYDVKM. CDR3 loop: CASNVDRVAEAFF.

This chain joins TRBV20-1 and TRBJ2-5; TCRdb's assignment of TRBD2 cannot be checked, as there is no DNA. CDR1 DFQATT and CDR2 SNEGSKA come from the germline V gene (reference sequence). CDR3 length: 15 amino acids. CDR3: CSARHSGLVQETQYF.

The V and J genes are TRBV15 and TRBJ2-5. The germline V gene encodes CDR1 LNHNV and CDR2 YYDKDF (reference sequence). The CDR3 has 13 amino acids. CDR3 residues: CATSRGGQETQYF.

V usage is TRBV19 and J usage is TRBJ2-7. CDR3 length: 12 residues. The germline CDR1 and CDR2 sequences are LNHDA and SQIVND (reference sequence). The CDR3 here is CASSIWGYEQYF.

V is TRBV12-3 or TRBV12-4 and J is TRBJ1-6; the D call of TRBD1 rests on TCRdb alone, since no DNA is present to check it. The CDR3 spans 16 residues. CDR3 residues: CASSLQGAENNSPLHF.